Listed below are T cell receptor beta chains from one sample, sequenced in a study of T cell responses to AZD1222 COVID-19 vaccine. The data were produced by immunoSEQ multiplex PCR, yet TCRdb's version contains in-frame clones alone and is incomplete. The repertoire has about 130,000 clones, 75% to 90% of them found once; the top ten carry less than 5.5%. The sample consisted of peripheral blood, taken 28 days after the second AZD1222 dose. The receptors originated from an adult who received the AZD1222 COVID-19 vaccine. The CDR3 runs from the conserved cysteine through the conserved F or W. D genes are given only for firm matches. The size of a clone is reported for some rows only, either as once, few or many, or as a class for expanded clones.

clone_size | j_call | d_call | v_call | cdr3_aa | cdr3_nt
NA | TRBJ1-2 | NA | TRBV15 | CATSRGRVNYGYTF | TGTGCCACCAGCAGAGGGAGAGTGAACTATGGCTACACCTTC
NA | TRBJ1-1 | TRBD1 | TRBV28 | CASSPPRQGRVTEAFF | TGTGCCAGCAGTCCTCCTCGACAGGGGAGGGTCACTGAAGCTTTCTTT
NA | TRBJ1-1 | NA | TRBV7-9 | CASSFGLGTSAGRTFF | NA
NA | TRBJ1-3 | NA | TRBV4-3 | CASSQAGSGGNTIYF | TGCGCCAGCAGCCAAGCGGGGTCAGGGGGAAACACCATATATTTT
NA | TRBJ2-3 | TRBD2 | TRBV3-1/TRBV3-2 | CASSQVAGSTDTQYF | TGTGCCAGCAGCCAAGTAGCGGGCAGCACAGATACGCAGTATTTT
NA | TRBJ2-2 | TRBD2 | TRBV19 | CASSIGLAGGENTGELFF | TGTGCCAGTAGTATAGGACTAGCGGGGGGAGAGAACACCGGGGAGCTGTTTTTT
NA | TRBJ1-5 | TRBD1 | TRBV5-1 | CASSWGTGDQPQHF | TGCGCCAGCAGCTGGGGGACAGGGGATCAGCCCCAGCATTTT
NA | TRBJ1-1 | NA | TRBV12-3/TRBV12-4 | CASSVRGNTEAFF | TGTGCCAGCAGTGTCCGGGGGAACACTGAAGCTTTCTTT
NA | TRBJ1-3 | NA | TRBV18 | CASSPGNSGNTIYF | TGTGCCAGCTCACCTGGTAACTCTGGAAACACCATATATTTT
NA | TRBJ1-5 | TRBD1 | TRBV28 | CASSPPDRGPNQPQHF | TGTGCCAGCAGTCCCCCAGACAGGGGACCCAATCAGCCCCAGCATTTT
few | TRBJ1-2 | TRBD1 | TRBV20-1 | CSASVRTGGNRGYTF | TGCAGTGCTAGTGTCCGGACAGGGGGCAATCGTGGCTACACCTTC
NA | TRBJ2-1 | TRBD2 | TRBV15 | CATRHSKRGPYNEQFF | TGTGCCACCAGACATTCCAAGCGGGGGCCTTACAATGAGCAGTTCTTC
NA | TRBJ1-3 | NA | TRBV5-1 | CASSLFSGNTIYF | TGCGCCAGCAGCTTGTTCTCTGGAAACACCATATATTTT
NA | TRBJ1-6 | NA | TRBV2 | CASHPRLDNSPLHF | TGTGCCAGCCATCCCCGACTGGATAATTCACCCCTCCACTTT
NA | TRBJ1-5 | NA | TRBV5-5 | CASSLTGPKDQPQHF | TGTGCCAGCAGCTTAACCGGGCCTAAAGATCAGCCCCAGCATTTT
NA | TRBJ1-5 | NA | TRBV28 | CASSLAGWEAQHF | TGTGCCAGCAGTTTGGCAGGGTGGGAAGCCCAGCATTTT
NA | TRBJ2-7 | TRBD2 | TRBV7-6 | CASSLRPGLNYEQYF | TGTGCCAGCAGCTTACGACCGGGACTAAACTACGAGCAGTACTTC
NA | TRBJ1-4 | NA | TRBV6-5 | CASRRGQNNEKLFF | TGTGCCAGCAGGCGAGGGCAGAACAATGAAAAACTGTTTTTT
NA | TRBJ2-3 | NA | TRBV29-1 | CSVEGGRGLGTDTQYF | TGCAGCGTTGAGGGGGGGCGGGGGCTTGGCACAGATACGCAGTATTTT
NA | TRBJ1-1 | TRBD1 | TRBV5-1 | CASSSVAAGGTEAFF | TGCGCCAGCAGCTCCGTAGCCGCAGGGGGCACTGAAGCTTTCTTT
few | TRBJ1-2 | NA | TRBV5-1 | CASSLEDSSHGYTF | TGCGCCAGCAGCTTGGAGGACAGCTCCCATGGCTACACCTTC
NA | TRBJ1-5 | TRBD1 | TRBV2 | CASSYLDRGVEPQHF | TGTGCCAGCAGTTACTTGGACAGGGGGGTTGAACCCCAGCATTTT